This entry is about one T cell receptor beta chain. Its target is unknown. Germline CDR1 and CDR2: SQVTM and ANQGSEA. The length of the CDR3 is 11 residues. The V and J ends lost 4 bases and 6 bases respectively, with 10 bases between them. Produced via immunoSEQ multiplex PCR; TCRdb's table is partial and in-frame only. The sample includes 75,000 to 95,000 clones, about 90% seen only once; the top ten take about 15%. This record comes from a study of siplizumab effects on memory and regulatory T cells. Regarding the study as a whole: Among alloreactive clones, only a minor fraction mapped to unstimulated subsets.

The V gene is TRBV29-1, the J gene TRBJ2-7, with D perhaps being TRBD1 or TRBD2 (5 bases each). The sequencing input was CD4+ T cells sorted from blood. The sequence derives from a human donor in good health. The CDR3 nucleotides are TGCAGCGTTGCCCGGGGCAGCGAGCAGTACTTC. Its translation is CSVARGSEQYF.